Below are 17 T cell receptor beta chains sequenced from a single sample in a study of blood T cells in healthy people across ages. Combining a sample-barcoded 5' primer with a J-beta primer mix, a second PCR ran for about 7 to 11 cycles. Each CDR3 protein is one row after TCRdb ran MiXCR on the 5' RACE reads. This sample has approximately 810,000 distinct CDR3 sequences, with less than 35% found just once. The sample consisted of blood. The source of these receptors is a woman older than 75 in good health.

This clonotype was seen ten or more times. The chain combines TRBV4-3 with TRBJ2-5; 10 positions agree with TRBD1. Per the germline V gene, CDR1 is LGHNA and CDR2 is YSLEER. The length of the CDR3 is 14 residues. V lost 1 base, J lost 5 bases, and 1 base stayed unmatched. The CDR3 reads CASSQGQGAETQYF. For the CDR3, the DNA is TGCGCCAGCAGCCAAGGACAGGGGGCCGAGACCCAGTACTTC.

This clonotype was counted once. Germline is not matched at one junction end, which may reflect a read error. This chain links TRBV12-3 or TRBV12-4 with TRBJ2-3; D is unclear. The CDR3 extends over 12 amino acids. The CDR3 DNA is TGTGCCAGCAGAGAGAGCACAGATGCGCAGTATTTT. This codes for CASRESTDAQYF.

This clonotype was observed a handful of times. This could be a read error, since a much larger clone is one nucleotide away. The chain couples TRBV6-2 or TRBV6-3 to TRBJ2-5, with 7 nucleotides matching TRBD2. The germline V gene has CDR1 MNHEY and CDR2 SVGEGT. The V segment lost 0 bases and the J segment 11 bases; nucleotides outside the gene matches: 18. The CDR3 sequence is 17 residues long. CDR3 residues: CASSYSSGTPLLDEQYF. Here the CDR3 DNA reads TGTGCCAGCAGTTACTCGAGCGGGACGCCCCTGTTGGATGAGCAGTACTTC.

This clonotype has a handful of counts. A much larger clone lies a single base off, so this may be a read error. The rearrangement links TRBV4-3 to TRBJ1-5, with 10 bases identical to TRBD1. This CDR3 comprises 21 residues. Germline V CDR1 and CDR2: LGHNA, YSLEER. This chain's CDR3 is CTSSQEAVGTGAKGRNQPQHF. The CDR3 nucleotides read TGCACCAGCAGCCAAGAGGCAGTGGGGACAGGGGCTAAGGGACGCAATCAGCCCCAGCATTTT.

This clonotype was observed at least ten times. The chain employs TRBV7-2 and TRBJ2-1, with 11 positions matching TRBD2. This CDR3 region has 19 residues. The junction had 15 bases not matched to a gene; V was cut back by 5 bases and J by 3 bases. Germline CDR1 SGHTA, CDR2 FQGNSA. CDR3 amino acids: CASSTRIPSGGNVYNEQFF. The CDR3 DNA is TGTGCCAGCAGCACTCGGATACCTAGCGGGGGGAACGTCTACAATGAGCAGTTCTTC.

In this sample, this clonotype turned up once. The chain has TRBV6-5 and TRBJ1-2; D not certain. The germline V and J ends were trimmed by 0 bases and 4 bases, with 12 bases remaining between them. Germline CDR1 reads MNHEY; CDR2 reads SVGAGI. This CDR3 has 15 residues. CDR3 DNA sequence: TGTGCCAGCAGTTACTCGAAGGGATCGGCCTATGGCTACACCTTC. As protein: CASSYSKGSAYGYTF.

The gene calls are TRBV6-5 and TRBJ2-7; 10 bases agree with TRBD1. The CDR3 sequence is 15 residues long. The germline V gene has CDR1 MNHEY and CDR2 SVGAGI. After removal of 5 bases from V and 7 bases from J, the junction contained 11 bases not matched to a gene. CDR3 loop: CASSTDWTGGNEQYF. The CDR3 DNA reads as TGTGCCAGCAGTACAGACTGGACAGGGGGGAATGAGCAGTACTTC.

The J gene is TRBJ2-5, the V gene TRBV20-1, with TRBD2 matching over 9 bases. Trimming took 0 bases from V and 1 from J; bases not matched to a gene: 6. CDR3 length equals 16 residues. The V gene's germline CDR1 is DFQATT and CDR2 SNEGSKA (reference sequence). The chain's CDR3 is CSARDVGGRGQETQYF. The CDR3 coding sequence is TGCAGTGCTAGAGATGTGGGCGGGAGGGGCCAAGAGACCCAGTACTTC.

As regards this clonotype: The junction does not match germline at one end; this may be a read error. J is TRBJ2-5 and V is TRBV7-2; 7 bases align to TRBD1. CDR3 length: 15 residues. Germline V CDR1 and CDR2: SGHTA, FQGNSA. The CDR3, as DNA: TGTGCCAGCAGCTTACTGGGACAGAAGCAAGAGACCCAGCACTTC. It codes for CASSLLGQKQETQHF. Drawing the rest from reference TRBV7-2 and TRBJ2-5, the complete variable domain is GAGVSQSPSNKVTEKGKDVELRCDPISGHTALYWYRQSLGQGLEFLIYFQGNSAPDKSGLPSDRFSAERTGGSVSTLTIQRTQQEDSAVYLCASSLLGQKQETQHFGPGTRLLVL.

This clonotype was seen at least ten times. The V call is TRBV4-3, the J call TRBJ1-2, with unresolved D. Germline V CDR1 and CDR2: LGHNA, YSLEER. Deletions cut 1 base from V and 0 bases from J, with 15 bases between. The CDR3 is 17 amino acids. The CDR3 loop reads CASSQGGPGLSNYGYTF. CDR3 DNA: TGCGCCAGCAGCCAAGGTGGACCGGGATTATCTAACTATGGCTACACCTTC.

The sample holds one count of this clonotype. Since a much larger clone is just one base distant, this may be a read error. The chain uses TRBV6-1 and TRBJ2-1; D is possibly TRBD2 (5 bases). The V and J ends lost 3 bases and 13 bases respectively, with 16 bases between them. Germline-derived CDR1 and CDR2 are MNHNS and SASEGT. The CDR3 contains 13 residues. CDR3 protein: CASSEGGSQTQFF. The CDR3 DNA reads TGTGCCAGCAGTGAGGGCGGGTCTCAGACCCAGTTCTTC.

The J gene is TRBJ2-3, the V gene TRBV10-3; 7 bases line up with TRBD2. Trimming removed 6 bases from V and 2 bases from J; junction bases left unmatched: 2. The CDR3 contains 13 residues. Germline V lookup: CDR1 ENHRY, CDR2 SYGVKD. This CDR3 is CAIRGGFTDTQYF. Here the CDR3 DNA reads TGTGCCATCAGGGGGGGGTTCACAGATACGCAGTATTTT.

A word on this clonotype: A much larger clone differs by one base, so this may be a read error. This rearrangement joins TRBV12-3 or TRBV12-4 to TRBJ2-5, with 8 bases matching TRBD1. The CDR3 has 12 amino acids. J was trimmed by 11 bases and V by 11 bases; bases with no gene match: 13. CDR3 DNA sequence: TGTGCCGCGCAGGGGGCGAGAAATGAGCAGTACTTC. Translated: CAAQGARNEQYF.

This clonotype was seen just once. Possible read error: a much larger clone is one base away. The V and J genes are TRBV27 and TRBJ1-5; 10 bases are shared with TRBD1. Germline values: CDR1 MNHEY, CDR2 SMNVEV (reference sequence). This CDR3 is built from 17 residues. The ends lost 5 bases at V and 4 bases at J; junction bases unmatched: 11. CDR3 residues: CASSPEGTGALNQPQHF. In nucleotides, the CDR3 is TGTGCCAGCAGTCCAGAAGGGACAGGGGCATTGAATCAGCCCCAGCATTTT.

The CDR3 DNA is TGTGCCAGCGGTGCGGCTAGCTTACTGGGGGTGGAAAACATTCAGTACTTC. Protein: CASGAASLLGVENIQYF. The chain uses TRBV3-1 and TRBJ2-4; D possibly matches TRBD1 or TRBD2 (5 bases each). V lost 8 bases to trimming and J lost 5 bases, with 25 bases between them. Germline V gene sequence: CDR1 LGHDT, CDR2 YNNKEL (reference sequence). The CDR3 contains 17 residues.

This clonotype occurred a few times. The rearrangement uses TRBV2 and TRBJ1-5, with D tentatively TRBD1 (5 bases). Germline V gives CDR1 SNHLY, CDR2 FYNNEI. The CDR3 contains 14 residues. Between the trimmed V and J ends, which lost 2 bases and 6 bases, there was a span of 11 bases. In nucleotides, the CDR3 is TGTGCCAGCAGTGAATGGGAAGGGGCTCAGCCCCAGCATTTT. Translating it yields CASSEWEGAQPQHF.

This clonotype was detected a few times. J is TRBJ1-1 and V is TRBV7-8; 11 nucleotides line up with TRBD1. V shed 4 bases, J shed 0 bases, and the junction held 4 bases outside the gene matches. The CDR3 has 16 amino acids. The V gene's germline CDR1 is SGHVS and CDR2 FQNEAQ. The CDR3 sequence is CASSSGTGGMNTEAFF. The CDR3 coding sequence is TGTGCCAGCAGCTCAGGGACAGGGGGGATGAACACTGAAGCTTTCTTT. Complete variable domain (other parts from reference TRBV7-8 and TRBJ1-1): GAGVSQSPRYKVAKRGQDVALRCDPISGHVSLFWYQQALGQGPEFLTYFQNEAQLDKSGLPSDRFFAERPEGSVSTLKIQRTQQEDSAVYLCASSSGTGGMNTEAFFGQGTRLTVV.